This T cell receptor beta chain was found in a study of T-cell reconstitution after alpha-beta-depleted transplantation in children. Unique molecular identifiers were incorporated during preparation of the TCRbeta library. TCRdb ran MiXCR on the PCR reads and lists one entry per CDR3 protein. The repertoire consists of a few hundred thousand distinct CDR3 sequences, with about 9.4% occurring once and the leading ten covering around 2.5%. The V end was cut by 3 bases, the J end by 3 bases, with 5 bases between. The length of the CDR3 is 13 residues. From germline, CDR1 is MGHRA and CDR2 YSYEKL. This clonotype was seen at least ten times.

The gene calls are TRBV4-1 and TRBJ2-2; D gene unclear. This TCR came from a human donor who donated a stem cell graft to a child with acute lymphoblastic leukemia. Specimen: PBMCs from the stem cell graft donor, collected from the stem cell graft. CDR3 protein: CASSQFDTGELFF. The CDR3 nucleotides are TGCGCCAGCAGCCAGTTTGACACCGGGGAGCTGTTTTTT.